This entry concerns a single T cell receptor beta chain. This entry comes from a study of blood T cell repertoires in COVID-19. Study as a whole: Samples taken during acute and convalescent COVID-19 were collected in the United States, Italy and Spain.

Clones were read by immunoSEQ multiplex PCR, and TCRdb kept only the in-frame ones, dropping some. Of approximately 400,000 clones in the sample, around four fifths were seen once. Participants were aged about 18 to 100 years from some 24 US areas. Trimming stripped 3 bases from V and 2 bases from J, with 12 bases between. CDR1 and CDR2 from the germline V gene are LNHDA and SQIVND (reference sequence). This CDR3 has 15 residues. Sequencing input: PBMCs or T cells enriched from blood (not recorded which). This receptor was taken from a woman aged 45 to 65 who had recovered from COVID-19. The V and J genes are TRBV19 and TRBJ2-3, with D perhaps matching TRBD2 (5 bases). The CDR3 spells CASSITGYPTDTQYF. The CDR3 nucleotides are TGTGCCAGTAGTATTACGGGGTATCCCACAGATACGCAGTATTTT. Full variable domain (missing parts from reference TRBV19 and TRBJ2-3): DGGITQSPKYLFRKEGQNVTLSCEQNLNHDAMYWYRQDPGQGLRLIYYSQIVNDFQKGDIAEGYSVSREKKESFPLTVTSAQKNPTAFYLCASSITGYPTDTQYFGPGTRLTVL.